This entry lists 5 T cell receptor beta chains sequenced from one sample in a study of CD8+ T cells in alopecia areata. Specified treatment: oral pan-JAK inhibitor, 5-10 mg twice daily. It was cDNA, reverse transcribed from extracted RNA, that served as the sequencing template. The data were produced by immunoSEQ multiplex PCR, yet TCRdb's version contains in-frame clones alone and is incomplete. Among some 150,000 clones listed, about three fifths were seen once. Sequencing was performed on CD4+ T cells sorted from blood, taken around week 55, from a patient treated with tofacitinib. These receptor sequences come from a human donor with alopecia areata.

As concerns this clone: Its ends do not fully match the called genes, so a read error is possible. The chain joins TRBV4-1 to TRBJ2-4; 7 nucleotides align to TRBD1. Per germline, CDR1 MGHRA and CDR2 YSYEKL. The CDR3 totals 13 residues. Written as DNA, the CDR3 is TGCGCCAGCAGCCTTACTGGGACAGCTCTTGCTCACTTC. Translating gives CASSLTGTALAHF.

V and J are TRBV30 and TRBJ1-6; the D is unclear. V was trimmed by 0 bases and J by 9 bases, leaving 9 bases between them. The CDR3 sequence is 13 residues long. CDR1 is GTSNPN, CDR2 SVGIG, per germline (reference sequence). The CDR3 spells CAWSVQLLSPLHF. DNA of the CDR3: TGTGCCTGGAGTGTTCAGTTACTTTCACCCCTCCACTTT.

The chain combines TRBV29-1 with TRBJ1-2; the D gene is possibly TRBD1 (6 bases). The CDR3 has 12 amino acids. Looked up from germline, CDR1 is SQVTM and CDR2 is ANQGSEA. Trimming left V 6 bases short and J 5 bases short, with 13 bases between. The CDR3: CSVTSGDYGYTF. In nucleotides, the CDR3 is TGCAGCGTCACTTCAGGGGATTATGGCTACACCTTC.

The chain recombines TRBV5-6 with TRBJ1-1, with D tentatively TRBD1 (6 bases). Trimming removed 6 bases from V and 4 bases from J, with 13 bases in between. The germline V gene has CDR1 SGHDT and CDR2 YYEEEE. This CDR3 is built from 13 residues. Written as DNA, the CDR3 is TGTGCCAGCAAAAATCTAGGGGGCACTGAAGCTTTCTTT. This translates into CASKNLGGTEAFF.

V and J are TRBV29-1 and TRBJ2-3; D is ambiguous. The length of the CDR3 is 13 residues. Trimming shortened V by 4 bases and J by 1 base, and 9 bases separated the two germline ends. CDR1 and CDR2 (germline): SQVTM, ANQGSEA. The CDR3 bases are TGCAGCGTTGGACCCCTGGGCACAGATACGCAGTATTTT. It encodes CSVGPLGTDTQYF.